This T cell receptor beta chain was observed in a study of shared clonotypes between healthy human individuals. The study's findings and limits: Several donors held 5% to 5.5% of naive CD4 clonotypes in common.

Both subsets, CD45RA+ naive and CD45RA-negative memory, were split from the CD4+ cells. Each sorted subset replicate got 200 ng genomic DNA, roughly 30,000 genomes. Produced via immunoSEQ multiplex PCR; TCRdb's table is partial and in-frame only. Of about 2 million clones listed, 90% to 95% are singletons. The CDR3 is 16 amino acids. Trimming pared 3 bases from V and 5 bases from J, leaving 17 bases between. The germline V gene has CDR1 MGHRA and CDR2 YSYEKL. Remarks on this clone: Its target is unknown.

This clonotype was obtained from a man aged 18 to 30 in good health. The chain recombines TRBV4-1 with TRBJ2-1, with D perhaps TRBD2 (6 bases). Input material: naive CD4+ T cells sorted from blood. Subset given: CD45RA+ positively selected. The CDR3 DNA is TGCGCCAGCAGCCACTCTCCAGCGGAGGGAGACAATGAGCAGTTCTTC. It encodes CASSHSPAEGDNEQFF.